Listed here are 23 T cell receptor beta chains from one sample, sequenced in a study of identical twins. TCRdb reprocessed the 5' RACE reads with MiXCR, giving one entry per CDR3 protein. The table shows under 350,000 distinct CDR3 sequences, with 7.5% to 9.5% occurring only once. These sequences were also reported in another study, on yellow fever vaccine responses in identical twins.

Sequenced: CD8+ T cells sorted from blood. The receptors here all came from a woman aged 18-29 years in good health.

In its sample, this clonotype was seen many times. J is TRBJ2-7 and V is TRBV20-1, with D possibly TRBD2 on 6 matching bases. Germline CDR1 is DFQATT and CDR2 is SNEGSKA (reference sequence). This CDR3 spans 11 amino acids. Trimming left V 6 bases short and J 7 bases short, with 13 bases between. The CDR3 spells CSARTTLEQYF. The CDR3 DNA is TGCAGTGCCCGGACTACCCTGGAGCAGTACTTC.

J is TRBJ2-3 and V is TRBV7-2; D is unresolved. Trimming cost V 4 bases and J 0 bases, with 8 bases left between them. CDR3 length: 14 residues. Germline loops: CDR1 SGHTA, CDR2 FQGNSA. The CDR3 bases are TGTGCCAGCAGCTCCCCTCTTAGCACAGATACGCAGTATTTT. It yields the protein CASSSPLSTDTQYF.

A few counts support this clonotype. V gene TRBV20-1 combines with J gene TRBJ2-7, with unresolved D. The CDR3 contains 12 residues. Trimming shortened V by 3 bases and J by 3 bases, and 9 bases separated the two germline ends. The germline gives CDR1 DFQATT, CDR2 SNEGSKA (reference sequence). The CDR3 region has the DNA TGCAGTGCTAGGTGGTCGGGCTACGAGCAGTACTTC. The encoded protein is CSARWSGYEQYF.

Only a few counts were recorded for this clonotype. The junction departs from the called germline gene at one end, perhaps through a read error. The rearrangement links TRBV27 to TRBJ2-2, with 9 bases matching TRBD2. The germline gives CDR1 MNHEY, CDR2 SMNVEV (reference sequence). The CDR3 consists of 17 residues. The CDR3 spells CATSDSLAGVGTGELFF. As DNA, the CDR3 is TGTGCCACCAGTGACAGTTTAGCGGGAGTCGGCACCGGGGAGCTGTTTTTT.

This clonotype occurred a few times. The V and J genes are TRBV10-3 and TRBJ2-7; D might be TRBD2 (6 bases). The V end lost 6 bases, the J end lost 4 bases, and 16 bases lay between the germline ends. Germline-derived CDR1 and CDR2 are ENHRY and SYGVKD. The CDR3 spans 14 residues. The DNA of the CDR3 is TGTGCCATCAGAACGGGACTCAGCTCGTACGAGCAGTACTTC. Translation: CAIRTGLSSYEQYF.

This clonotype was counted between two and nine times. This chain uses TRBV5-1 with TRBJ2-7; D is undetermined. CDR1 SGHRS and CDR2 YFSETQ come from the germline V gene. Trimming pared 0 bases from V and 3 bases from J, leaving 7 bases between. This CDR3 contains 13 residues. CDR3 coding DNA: TGCGCCAGCAGCTTGGAAGCTTTCTACGAGCAGTACTTC. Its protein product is CASSLEAFYEQYF.

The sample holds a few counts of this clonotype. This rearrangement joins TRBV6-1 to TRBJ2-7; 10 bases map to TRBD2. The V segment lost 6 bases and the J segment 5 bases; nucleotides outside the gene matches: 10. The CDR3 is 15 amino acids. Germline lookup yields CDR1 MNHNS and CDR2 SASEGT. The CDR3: CASSPSSGSFHEQYF. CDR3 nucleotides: TGTGCCAGCAGCCCTTCTAGCGGGAGTTTCCACGAGCAGTACTTC.

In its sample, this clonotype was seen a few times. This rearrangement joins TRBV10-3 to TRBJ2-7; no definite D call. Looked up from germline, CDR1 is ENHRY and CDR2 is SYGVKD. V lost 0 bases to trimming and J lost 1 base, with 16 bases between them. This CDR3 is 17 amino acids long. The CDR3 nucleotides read TGTGCCATCAGTGAGTCGGGTAGGACGAGGATATCCTACGAGCAGTACTTC. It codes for CAISESGRTRISYEQYF.

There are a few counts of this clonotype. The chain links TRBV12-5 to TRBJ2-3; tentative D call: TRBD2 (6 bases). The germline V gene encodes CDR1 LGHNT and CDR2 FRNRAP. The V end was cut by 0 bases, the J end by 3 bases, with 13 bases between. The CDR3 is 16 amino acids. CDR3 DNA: TGTGCTAGTGGTTTGGTGGGGGGTCAGGATACAGATACGCAGTATTTT. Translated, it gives CASGLVGGQDTDTQYF.

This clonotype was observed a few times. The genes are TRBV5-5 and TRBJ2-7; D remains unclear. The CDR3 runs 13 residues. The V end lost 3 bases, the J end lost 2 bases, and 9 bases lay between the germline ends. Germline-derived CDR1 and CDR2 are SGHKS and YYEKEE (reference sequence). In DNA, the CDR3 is TGTGCCAGCAGCTCTATGGCCCCCTACGAGCAGTACTTC. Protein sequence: CASSSMAPYEQYF.

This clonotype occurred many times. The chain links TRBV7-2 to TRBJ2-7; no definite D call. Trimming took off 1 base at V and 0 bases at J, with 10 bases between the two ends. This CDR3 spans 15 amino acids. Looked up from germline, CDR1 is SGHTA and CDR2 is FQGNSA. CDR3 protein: CASSLVDAPSYEQYF. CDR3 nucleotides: TGTGCCAGCAGCTTAGTGGATGCACCCTCCTACGAGCAGTACTTC.

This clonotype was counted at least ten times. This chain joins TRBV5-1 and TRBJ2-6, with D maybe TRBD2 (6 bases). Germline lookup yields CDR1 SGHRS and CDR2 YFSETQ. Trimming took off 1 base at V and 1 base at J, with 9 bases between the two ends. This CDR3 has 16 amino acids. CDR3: CASSLQGLSGANVLTF. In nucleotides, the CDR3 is TGCGCCAGCAGCTTGCAGGGACTTTCTGGGGCCAACGTCCTGACTTTC.

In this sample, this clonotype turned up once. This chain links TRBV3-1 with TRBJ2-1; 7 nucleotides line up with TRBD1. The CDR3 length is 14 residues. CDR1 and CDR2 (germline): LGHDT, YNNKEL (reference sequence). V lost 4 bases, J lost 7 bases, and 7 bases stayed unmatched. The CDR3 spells CASSPRDSLNEQFF. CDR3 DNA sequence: TGTGCCAGCAGCCCCCGGGACAGCCTAAATGAGCAGTTCTTC.

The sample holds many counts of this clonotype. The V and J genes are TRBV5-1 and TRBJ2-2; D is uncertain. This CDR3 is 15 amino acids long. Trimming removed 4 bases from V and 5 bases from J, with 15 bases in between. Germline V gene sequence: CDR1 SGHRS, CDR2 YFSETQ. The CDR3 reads CASSQSGPLTGELFF. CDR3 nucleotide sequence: TGCGCCAGCAGCCAATCCGGGCCCCTGACCGGGGAGCTGTTTTTT.

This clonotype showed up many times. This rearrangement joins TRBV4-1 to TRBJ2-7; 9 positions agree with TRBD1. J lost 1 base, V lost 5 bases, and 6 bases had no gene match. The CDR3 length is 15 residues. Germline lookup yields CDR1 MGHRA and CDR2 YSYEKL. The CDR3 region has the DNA TGCGCCAGCAGCGACCGACAGGGGGAGTCCTACGAGCAGTACTTC. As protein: CASSDRQGESYEQYF.

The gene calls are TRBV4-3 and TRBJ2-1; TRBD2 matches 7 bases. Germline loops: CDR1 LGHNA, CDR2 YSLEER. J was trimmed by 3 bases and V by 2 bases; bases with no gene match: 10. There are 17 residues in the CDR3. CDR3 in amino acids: CASSQRTLADHYNEQFF. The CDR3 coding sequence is TGCGCCAGCAGCCAAAGGACCCTAGCGGACCACTACAATGAGCAGTTCTTC.

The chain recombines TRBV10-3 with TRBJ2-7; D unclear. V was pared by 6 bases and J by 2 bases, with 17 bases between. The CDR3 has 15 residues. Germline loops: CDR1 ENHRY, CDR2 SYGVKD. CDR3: CAISSPDPLTYEQYF. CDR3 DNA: TGTGCCATCAGCTCCCCGGACCCGCTAACCTACGAGCAGTACTTC.

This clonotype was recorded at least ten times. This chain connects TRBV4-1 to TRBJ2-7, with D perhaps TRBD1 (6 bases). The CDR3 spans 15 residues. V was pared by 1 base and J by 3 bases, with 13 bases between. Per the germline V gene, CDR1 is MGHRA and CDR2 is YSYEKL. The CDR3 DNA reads TGCGCCAGCAGCCAAGCTCCGGGACAAATCTACGAGCAGTACTTC. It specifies CASSQAPGQIYEQYF.

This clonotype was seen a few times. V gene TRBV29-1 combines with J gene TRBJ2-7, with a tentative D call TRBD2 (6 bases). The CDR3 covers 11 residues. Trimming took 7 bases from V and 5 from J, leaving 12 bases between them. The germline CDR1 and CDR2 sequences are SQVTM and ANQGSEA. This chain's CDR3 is CSGGGGDEQYF. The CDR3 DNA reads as TGCAGCGGGGGAGGCGGGGACGAGCAGTACTTC.

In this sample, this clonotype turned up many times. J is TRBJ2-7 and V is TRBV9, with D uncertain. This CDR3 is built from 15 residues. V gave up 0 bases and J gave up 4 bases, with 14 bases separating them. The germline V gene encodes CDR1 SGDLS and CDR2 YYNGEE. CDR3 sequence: CASSVESVGDYEQYF. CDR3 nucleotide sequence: TGTGCCAGCAGCGTAGAGAGCGTCGGAGATTACGAGCAGTACTTC.

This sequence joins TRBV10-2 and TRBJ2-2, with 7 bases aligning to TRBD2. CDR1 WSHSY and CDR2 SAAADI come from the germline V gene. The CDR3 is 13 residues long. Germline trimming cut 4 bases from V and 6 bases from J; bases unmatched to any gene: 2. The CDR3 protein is CASSVRGAGELFF. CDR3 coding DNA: TGCGCCAGCAGTGTTCGGGGGGCCGGGGAGCTGTTTTTT.

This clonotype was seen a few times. The CDR3: CASSQLPGLAETQYF. The CDR3, as DNA: TGTGCCAGCAGCCAACTCCCTGGACTAGCGGAGACCCAGTACTTC. The rearrangement uses TRBV3-1 and TRBJ2-5, with 9 bases lining up with TRBD2. V shed 2 bases and J 5 bases; nucleotides not matched to a gene: 6. CDR3 length: 15 residues. Germline V CDR1 and CDR2: LGHDT, YNNKEL (reference sequence).

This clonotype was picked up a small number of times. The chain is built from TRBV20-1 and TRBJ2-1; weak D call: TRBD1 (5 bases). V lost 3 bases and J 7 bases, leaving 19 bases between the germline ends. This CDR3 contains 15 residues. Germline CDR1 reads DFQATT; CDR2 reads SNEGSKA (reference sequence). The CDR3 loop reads CSASKGQSPLNEQFF. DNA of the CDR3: TGCAGTGCTAGTAAGGGGCAGTCCCCGCTAAATGAGCAGTTCTTC.